A selection of T cell receptor beta chains follows, all from one sample in a study of beta chain features in type 1 diabetes. The protocol was immunoSEQ multiplex PCR, while the TCRdb copy is restricted to in-frame clones and leaves out a portion. The data hold more than 250,000 clones, with approximately 16% observed a single time. Sequenced sample: naive CD4+ T cells from blood. The receptors were gathered from a man aged 18 to 29 with type 1 diabetes. Each CDR3 is given with its conserved first and last residue. The D gene is left open where the match is weak. The size field is filled for only some rows; it gives once, few, many or a size class.

j_call v_call d_call clone_size cdr3_aa cdr3_nt
TRBJ2-7 TRBV7-8 TRBD2 NA CASSPSGSPYEQYF TGTGCCAGCAGCCCTAGCGGGTCCCCCTACGAGCAGTACTTC
TRBJ2-7 TRBV4-2 TRBD1 NA CASSQFPGQEDYEQYF TGTGCCAGCAGCCAGTTTCCGGGACAGGAAGACTACGAGCAGTACTTC
TRBJ2-1 TRBV7-9 TRBD2 few CASSFRGGLAGGNNEQFF TGTGCCAGCAGCTTCCGTGGGGGCCTAGCGGGAGGTAACAATGAGCAGTTCTTC
TRBJ2-5 TRBV5-1 TRBD1 NA CASSLGDRGKETQYF TGCGCCAGCAGCTTGGGGGACAGGGGGAAGGAGACCCAGTACTTC
TRBJ1-1 TRBV5-4 TRBD1 few CASSHKKTGDTEAFF TGTGCCAGCAGCCATAAAAAGACAGGGGACACTGAAGCTTTCTTT
TRBJ2-3 TRBV5-1 TRBD1 NA CASSLLNRGVADTQYF TGCGCCAGCAGCTTGCTTAACAGGGGAGTTGCAGATACGCAGTATTTT
TRBJ1-1 TRBV2 TRBD1 NA CASSMTGASTEAFF TGTGCCAGCAGCATGACAGGGGCGAGCACTGAAGCTTTCTTT
TRBJ1-2 TRBV7-9 NA few CASTLGGGNGYTF TGTGCCAGCACCTTGGGTGGCGGTAATGGCTACACCTTC
TRBJ2-3 TRBV7-2 TRBD2 few CASSYSGGPTDTQYF TGTGCCAGCAGTTACAGCGGGGGACCCACAGATACGCAGTATTTT
TRBJ1-2 TRBV5-6 NA few CASSPTRTVYGYTF TGTGCCAGCAGCCCCACTCGGACAGTCTATGGCTACACCTTC
TRBJ2-2 TRBV19 NA NA CASSIEQRTGELFF TGTGCCAGTAGTATAGAGCAGCGCACCGGGGAGCTGTTTTTT
TRBJ1-2 TRBV30 TRBD1 NA CAWSGTGADGYTF TGTGCCTGGAGCGGGACAGGGGCCGATGGCTACACCTTC
TRBJ1-4 TRBV4-3 NA NA CASSQEQGRGEKLFF TGCGCCAGCAGCCAAGAACAGGGCCGAGGGGAAAAACTGTTTTTT
TRBJ1-1 TRBV15 TRBD1 NA CATSRGQGWAEAFF TGTGCCACCAGCAGAGGACAGGGATGGGCTGAAGCTTTCTTT
TRBJ1-5 TRBV5-4 NA NA CASSLGRDQPQHF TGTGCCAGCAGCTTGGGACGGGATCAGCCCCAGCATTTT
TRBJ2-7 TRBV9 NA few CASSLGGEASEQYF TGTGCCAGCAGCTTAGGTGGGGAGGCGTCCGAGCAGTACTTC
TRBJ1-1 TRBV28 TRBD1 NA CASSLWGQGEWGTEAFF TGTGCCAGCAGTTTATGGGGACAGGGGGAATGGGGAACTGAAGCTTTCTTT
TRBJ1-1 TRBV19 NA NA CASSAQGSFEGHTEAFF TGTGCCAGTAGTGCCCAGGGGAGTTTCGAGGGGCACACTGAAGCTTTCTTT
TRBJ2-3 TRBV7-9 NA NA CASSPQGTDTQYF TGTGCCAGCAGCCCGCAGGGAACAGATACGCAGTATTTT
TRBJ2-4 TRBV30 NA few CAWSAGAVNIQYF TGTGCCTGGAGTGCAGGGGCCGTGAACATTCAGTACTTC
TRBJ1-5 TRBV6-6 NA NA CASSRQNQPQHF TGTGCCAGCAGCCGACAGAATCAGCCCCAGCATTTT
TRBJ1-1 TRBV28 TRBD1 NA CASSFYRGETEAFF TGTGCCAGCAGTTTCTACAGGGGAGAGACTGAAGCTTTCTTT
TRBJ2-1 TRBV19 TRBD2 NA CASSIRPSGSSGEQFF TGTGCCAGTAGTATAAGGCCTAGCGGGAGTTCTGGTGAGCAGTTCTTC
TRBJ2-7 TRBV6-5 TRBD1 NA CASSYYQGAHYEQYF TGTGCCAGCAGTTACTACCAGGGGGCCCACTACGAGCAGTACTTC
TRBJ1-6 TRBV5-1 TRBD1 few CASSRDRGNSPLHF TGCGCCAGCAGCCGGGACAGGGGTAATTCACCCCTCCACTTT
TRBJ1-6 TRBV5-1 NA NA CASSLGGQKEAYNSPLHF TGCGCCAGCAGCTTGGGGGGGCAGAAGGAGGCCTATAATTCACCCCTCCACTTT
TRBJ2-1 TRBV29-1 NA NA CSSHRGLLNEQFF TGCAGCTCACACCGGGGACTTCTCAATGAGCAGTTCTTC
TRBJ1-5 TRBV18 TRBD1 NA CASSPLPWTGGEGNQPQHF TGTGCCAGCTCACCACTGCCGTGGACAGGGGGCGAAGGCAATCAGCCCCAGCATTTT